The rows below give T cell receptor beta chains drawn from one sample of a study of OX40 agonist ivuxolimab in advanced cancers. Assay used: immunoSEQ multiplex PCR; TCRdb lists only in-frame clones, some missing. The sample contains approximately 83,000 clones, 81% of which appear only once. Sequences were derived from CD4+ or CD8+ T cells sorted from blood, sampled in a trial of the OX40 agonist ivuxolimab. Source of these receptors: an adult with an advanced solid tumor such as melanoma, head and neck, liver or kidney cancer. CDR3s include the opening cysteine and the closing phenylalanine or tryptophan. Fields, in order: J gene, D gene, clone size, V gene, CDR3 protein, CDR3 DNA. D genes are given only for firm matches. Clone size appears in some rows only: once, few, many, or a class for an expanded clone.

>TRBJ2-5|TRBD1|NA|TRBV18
CASSPIGTVQETQYF
TGTGCCAGCTCACCAATTGGGACAGTCCAAGAGACCCAGTACTTC
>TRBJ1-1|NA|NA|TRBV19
CASSITDANTEAFF
TGTGCCAGTAGTATAACCGACGCGAACACTGAAGCTTTCTTT
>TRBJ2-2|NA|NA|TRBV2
CASVWDKNTGELFF
TGTGCCAGCGTATGGGACAAGAACACCGGGGAGCTGTTTTTT
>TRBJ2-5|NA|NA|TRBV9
CASSPAVGGFGETQYF
TGTGCCAGCAGCCCTGCAGTTGGGGGGTTCGGGGAGACCCAGTACTTC
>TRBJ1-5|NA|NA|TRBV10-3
CAISDAKGQSNQPQHF
TGTGCCATCAGTGACGCAAAGGGGCAAAGCAATCAGCCCCAGCATTTT
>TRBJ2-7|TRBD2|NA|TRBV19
CASRTSGGDRKQYF
TGTGCCAGTAGAACTAGCGGGGGGGACCGAAAGCAGTACTTC
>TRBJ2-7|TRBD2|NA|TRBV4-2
CASSLSGGSSYEQYF
TGTGCCAGCAGCCTAAGCGGCGGGAGCTCCTACGAGCAGTACTTC
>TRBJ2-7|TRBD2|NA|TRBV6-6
CASRAGLGSSYEQYF
TGTGCCAGCAGGGCAGGACTAGGGAGCTCCTACGAGCAGTACTTC
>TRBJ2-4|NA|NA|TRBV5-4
CASSGGTQQNIQYF
TGTGCCAGCAGCGGGGGGACTCAGCAAAACATTCAGTACTTC
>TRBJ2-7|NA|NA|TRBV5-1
CASNRDGNYEQYF
TGCGCCAGTAACCGGGACGGGAACTACGAGCAGTACTTC
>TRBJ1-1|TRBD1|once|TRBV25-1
CASSEPEPPRGVGTEAFF
TGTGCCAGCAGTGAACCAGAACCCCCCAGGGGGGTGGGCACTGAAGCTTTCTTT
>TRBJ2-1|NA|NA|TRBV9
CASSVGGATLSYNEQFF
TGTGCCAGCAGCGTAGGGGGGGCCACCCTCTCCTACAATGAGCAGTTCTTC
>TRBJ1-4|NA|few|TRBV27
CASSPTPRGQNEKLFF
TGTGCCAGCAGTCCAACCCCCAGGGGTCAAAATGAAAAACTGTTTTTT
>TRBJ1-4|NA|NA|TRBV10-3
CAIGTADEKLFF
TGTGCCATCGGGACTGCCGATGAAAAACTGTTTTTT
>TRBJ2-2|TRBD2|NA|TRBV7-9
CASSPRGGGTGELFF
TGTGCCAGCAGCCCCCGGGGGGGTGGCACCGGGGAGCTGTTTTTT